This is a list of T cell receptor beta chains from one sample in a study of T cell changes during pregnancy in multiple sclerosis. The data were produced by immunoSEQ multiplex PCR, yet TCRdb's version contains in-frame clones alone and is incomplete. The sample lists 60,000 to 85,000 clones; about 92% were seen once. The sequenced sample was peripheral blood, obtained in the second trimester of pregnancy. The receptors shown here come from a female donor in good health, enrolled as a control in a pregnancy study. Both conserved end residues are part of each CDR3. Each record gives: clone size, J gene, D gene, V gene, CDR3 DNA, CDR3 protein. D genes are given only for firm matches. For some rows the clone size is stated as once, few or many, or as a class when expanded; others skip it.

clone_size: -; j_call: TRBJ2-1; d_call: TRBD2; v_call: TRBV5-4; cdr3_nt: TGTGCCAGCAGCCAAGGACTAGCGGGGGGATACAATGAGCAGTTCTTC; cdr3_aa: CASSQGLAGGYNEQFF
clone_size: -; j_call: TRBJ2-4; d_call: -; v_call: TRBV5-4; cdr3_nt: TGTGCCAGCAGCTCCCTTGCCAAAAACATTCAGTACTTC; cdr3_aa: CASSSLAKNIQYF
clone_size: few; j_call: TRBJ2-7; d_call: TRBD2; v_call: TRBV10-1; cdr3_nt: TGCGCCAGCAGTGAGATGTCTAGCGGGGGAAGGCAGTACTTC; cdr3_aa: CASSEMSSGGRQYF
clone_size: -; j_call: TRBJ2-3; d_call: -; v_call: TRBV19; cdr3_nt: TGTGCCAGTAGTGGCGGGGGCGTCCCCCTGAGCACAGATACGCAGTATTTT; cdr3_aa: CASSGGGVPLSTDTQYF
clone_size: once; j_call: TRBJ2-4; d_call: -; v_call: TRBV30; cdr3_nt: TGTGCCTGGAGTACCTACCCGGGTTGGCCAACGGAAAACATTCAGTACTTC; cdr3_aa: CAWSTYPGWPTENIQYF
clone_size: -; j_call: TRBJ1-3; d_call: TRBD1; v_call: TRBV2; cdr3_nt: TGTGCCAGCAGTCTCCGGGACAGGGGAAACACCATATATTTT; cdr3_aa: CASSLRDRGNTIYF
clone_size: -; j_call: TRBJ2-4; d_call: -; v_call: TRBV4-3; cdr3_nt: TGCGCCAGCAGCCTCTTCCGAGGGGGAGTGGGGGACATTCAGTACTTC; cdr3_aa: CASSLFRGGVGDIQYF
clone_size: once; j_call: TRBJ2-7; d_call: TRBD2; v_call: TRBV9; cdr3_nt: TGTGCCAGCAGCGTCGGGGGGGGGACCTACGAGCAGTACTTC; cdr3_aa: CASSVGGGTYEQYF
clone_size: -; j_call: TRBJ1-1; d_call: -; v_call: TRBV9; cdr3_nt: TGTGCCAGCAGCGTAGCTCTCGGTGGAGCTTTCTTT; cdr3_aa: CASSVALGGAFF
clone_size: -; j_call: TRBJ2-3; d_call: -; v_call: TRBV7-2; cdr3_nt: TGTGCCAGCAGCTTAGCGGGTCAGGCTCTGCAGTATTTT; cdr3_aa: CASSLAGQALQYF
clone_size: -; j_call: TRBJ1-2; d_call: -; v_call: TRBV7-9; cdr3_nt: TGTGCCAGCAGCCCCAAAGGCTACACCTTC; cdr3_aa: CASSPKGYTF
clone_size: -; j_call: TRBJ1-2; d_call: -; v_call: TRBV10-2; cdr3_nt: TGCGCCACCATGTCCATGGGGGAGGACTACACCTTC; cdr3_aa: CATMSMGEDYTF
clone_size: -; j_call: TRBJ1-2; d_call: -; v_call: TRBV5-6; cdr3_nt: TGTGCCAGCAGCTTGGAACAGGAAGTCACCTTC; cdr3_aa: CASSLEQEVTF
clone_size: -; j_call: TRBJ2-7; d_call: TRBD1; v_call: TRBV15; cdr3_nt: TGTGCCACCAGCAGAGATCTGGGGACAGGGGTTTACGAGCAGTACTTC; cdr3_aa: CATSRDLGTGVYEQYF
clone_size: -; j_call: TRBJ2-7; d_call: TRBD1; v_call: TRBV10-3; cdr3_nt: TGTGCCATCAGTGGGGACAGGGGCTCCTACGAGCAGTACTTC; cdr3_aa: CAISGDRGSYEQYF
clone_size: -; j_call: TRBJ2-7; d_call: TRBD2; v_call: TRBV2; cdr3_nt: TGTGCCAGCAGATTGGGTTTAGCGGGACCCTACGAGCAGTACTTC; cdr3_aa: CASRLGLAGPYEQYF
clone_size: -; j_call: TRBJ2-3; d_call: TRBD2; v_call: TRBV6-6; cdr3_nt: TGTGCCAGCACCCACTCGAGACTAGCACACACAGATACGCAGTATTTT; cdr3_aa: CASTHSRLAHTDTQYF
clone_size: -; j_call: TRBJ1-2; d_call: -; v_call: TRBV7-9; cdr3_nt: TGTGCCATCTACAGGGCTCGGAACTATGGCTACACCTTC; cdr3_aa: CAIYRARNYGYTF
clone_size: -; j_call: TRBJ2-3; d_call: TRBD2; v_call: TRBV9; cdr3_nt: TGTGCCAGCAGCGTTGCTGGGGGGTCGGGAGGAACAGATACGCAGTATTTT; cdr3_aa: CASSVAGGSGGTDTQYF
clone_size: once; j_call: TRBJ1-5; d_call: -; v_call: TRBV7-8; cdr3_nt: TGTGCCAGCAGCTTAGGCCCCGGGGTTCAGCCCCAGCATTTT; cdr3_aa: CASSLGPGVQPQHF
clone_size: -; j_call: TRBJ2-3; d_call: TRBD1; v_call: TRBV4-1; cdr3_nt: TGCGCCAGCAGCCCTGGACAGGCTGAAGATACGCAGTATTTT; cdr3_aa: CASSPGQAEDTQYF
clone_size: -; j_call: TRBJ2-3; d_call: TRBD2; v_call: TRBV6-1; cdr3_nt: TGTGCCAGCAGTGAACCCCAGGGACTAGCGAGGCATACGCAGTATTTT; cdr3_aa: CASSEPQGLARHTQYF
clone_size: -; j_call: TRBJ2-5; d_call: -; v_call: TRBV6-6; cdr3_nt: TGTGCCAGCAGCCCCGCGGGCATTTACCCGTGGGAGACCCAGTACTTC; cdr3_aa: CASSPAGIYPWETQYF
clone_size: -; j_call: TRBJ1-2; d_call: -; v_call: TRBV18; cdr3_nt: TGTGCCAGCTCACCACTGACCGAGCCAGGGTATGGCTACACCTTC; cdr3_aa: CASSPLTEPGYGYTF
clone_size: -; j_call: TRBJ2-1; d_call: TRBD1; v_call: TRBV28; cdr3_nt: TGTGCCAGCAGTACCCCAGGGGGCGTAGACCGGAATGAGCAGTTCTTC; cdr3_aa: CASSTPGGVDRNEQFF
clone_size: -; j_call: TRBJ1-2; d_call: TRBD1; v_call: TRBV27; cdr3_nt: TGTGCCAGCAGTGCCCTAGGGACAGGGAACTATGGCTACACCTTC; cdr3_aa: CASSALGTGNYGYTF
clone_size: -; j_call: TRBJ2-2; d_call: TRBD2; v_call: TRBV5-4; cdr3_nt: TGTGCCAGCAGCTTGGGGACTAGCGGGAGCCCCGGGGAGCTGTTTTTT; cdr3_aa: CASSLGTSGSPGELFF
clone_size: -; j_call: TRBJ2-1; d_call: TRBD2; v_call: TRBV6-1; cdr3_nt: TGTGCCAGCAGTGAAGCGTTCCCGCTAGCGGGAGGGCACAATGAGCAGTTCTTC; cdr3_aa: CASSEAFPLAGGHNEQFF
clone_size: -; j_call: TRBJ1-2; d_call: TRBD1; v_call: TRBV28; cdr3_nt: TGTGCCAGCAGTTTGGGACAGGGAAATTATGGCTACACCTTC; cdr3_aa: CASSLGQGNYGYTF
clone_size: -; j_call: TRBJ2-3; d_call: TRBD2; v_call: TRBV5-4; cdr3_nt: TGTGCCAGCAGCCCCGAGGGCGGGTGGGGGGGTGACACAGATACGCAGTATTTT; cdr3_aa: CASSPEGGWGGDTDTQYF
clone_size: -; j_call: TRBJ2-2; d_call: -; v_call: TRBV27; cdr3_nt: TGTGCCAGCAGTATCGGGACGAACACCGGGGAGCTGTTTTTT; cdr3_aa: CASSIGTNTGELFF
clone_size: -; j_call: TRBJ2-7; d_call: TRBD2; v_call: TRBV11-2; cdr3_nt: TGTGCCAGCAGCTTAGGGCCTAGCGGGAGTTTCGAGCAGTACTTC; cdr3_aa: CASSLGPSGSFEQYF
clone_size: -; j_call: TRBJ2-7; d_call: TRBD1; v_call: TRBV28; cdr3_nt: TGTGCCAGCACCACTACCTCGGGACAGGACTCCTACGAGCAGTACTTC; cdr3_aa: CASTTTSGQDSYEQYF
clone_size: -; j_call: TRBJ2-7; d_call: TRBD2; v_call: TRBV28; cdr3_nt: TGTGCCAGCAGTTTGGGCGGGGGGGCCTACGAGCAGTACTTC; cdr3_aa: CASSLGGGAYEQYF
clone_size: once; j_call: TRBJ2-1; d_call: TRBD1; v_call: TRBV27; cdr3_nt: TGTGCCAGCAGTTTACGACAGGGGACCTACAATGAGCAGTTCTTC; cdr3_aa: CASSLRQGTYNEQFF
clone_size: once; j_call: TRBJ2-7; d_call: -; v_call: TRBV2; cdr3_nt: TGTGCCAGCAGTGCTATAGCGGAGAGCGCGTACGAGCAGTACTTC; cdr3_aa: CASSAIAESAYEQYF
clone_size: once; j_call: TRBJ2-1; d_call: -; v_call: TRBV29-1; cdr3_nt: TGCAGCGTCCTGGGGGTCAGGGGGGTCCTTAATGAGCAGTTCTTC; cdr3_aa: CSVLGVRGVLNEQFF